Presented here are 18 T cell receptor beta chains from one specimen sequenced in a study of OX40 agonist ivuxolimab in advanced cancers. The assay was immunoSEQ multiplex PCR, and TCRdb's table has in-frame clones only and misses some. In the table there are 20,000 to 25,000 clones, approximately 88% of which are singletons. Sequenced material: CD4+ or CD8+ T cells sorted from blood, taken in a trial of the OX40 agonist ivuxolimab. Source of these receptors: an adult with an advanced solid tumor such as melanoma, head and neck, liver or kidney cancer.

V is TRBV7-8 and J is TRBJ2-7; 10 bases match TRBD2. The ends lost 5 bases at V and 4 bases at J; junction bases unmatched: 5. This CDR3 region has 14 residues. Germline V gives CDR1 SGHVS, CDR2 FQNEAQ. In nucleotides, the CDR3 is TGTGCCAGCAGCCCGGGACTAGCGAATTACGAGCAGTACTTC. It codes for CASSPGLANYEQYF.

This chain links TRBV2 with TRBJ2-2, with TRBD1 identical over 9 bases. Trimming cost V 6 bases and J 4 bases; bases outside gene matches: 3. Germline assignment: CDR1 SNHLY and CDR2 FYNNEI. The CDR3 has 14 amino acids. CDR3 in amino acids: CASRGQGVTGELFF. In DNA, the CDR3 is TGTGCCAGCAGGGGACAGGGAGTCACCGGGGAGCTGTTTTTT.

This chain joins TRBV4-1 and TRBJ1-5; 8 bases fit TRBD1. This CDR3 contains 15 residues. Losses at the gene ends were 0 bases for V and 6 bases for J; bases not matched to a gene: 4. Germline loops: CDR1 MGHRA, CDR2 YSYEKL. Written as DNA, the CDR3 is TGCGCCAGCAGCCAAGATACCCAGGGGGCTCAGCCCCAGCATTTT. Amino acid sequence: CASSQDTQGAQPQHF.

This chain links TRBV14 with TRBJ2-3, with D maybe TRBD1 (6 bases). V lost 4 bases and J 0 bases, leaving 20 bases between the germline ends. The CDR3 consists of 18 residues. Germline CDR1 is SGHDN and CDR2 is FVKESK. The CDR3 DNA reads as TGTGCCAGCAGCCTGAAGGGCCTAAGGCAGGGGAGCACAGATACGCAGTATTTT. Its protein is CASSLKGLRQGSTDTQYF. The full variable domain, completed using reference TRBV14 and TRBJ2-3, is EAGVTQFPSHSVIEKGQTVTLRCDPISGHDNLYWYRRVMGKEIKFLLHFVKESKQDESGMPNNRFLAERTGGTYSTLKVQPAELEDSGVYFCASSLKGLRQGSTDTQYFGPGTRLTVL.

The V gene is TRBV5-4, the J gene TRBJ2-7; 8 bases are a match to TRBD1. CDR1 SGHNT and CDR2 YYREEE come from the germline V gene (reference sequence). V shed 7 bases and J 4 bases; nucleotides not matched to a gene: 4. The CDR3 has 12 residues. The CDR3 region has the DNA TGTGCCAGCGGACAGGGTAGGTACGAGCAGTACTTC. It codes for CASGQGRYEQYF. Using reference TRBV5-4 and TRBJ2-7 for the parts outside the CDR3, the full variable domain is ETGVTQSPTHLIKTRGQQVTLRCSSQSGHNTVSWYQQALGQGPQFIFQYYREEENGRGNFPPRFSGLQFPNYSSELNVNALELDDSALYLCASGQGRYEQYFGPGTRLTVT.

The sample holds a few counts of this clone. This chain joins TRBV7-9 and TRBJ1-1; D is unclear. Germline CDR1 SEHNR, CDR2 FQNEAQ (reference sequence). The V end lost 1 base, the J end lost 6 bases, and 6 bases lay between the germline ends. The CDR3 is 12 amino acids. The CDR3 is CASSLGTAEAFF. DNA of the CDR3: TGTGCCAGCAGCTTAGGGACGGCTGAAGCTTTCTTT.

This clone has only one observation. The rearrangement links TRBV27 to TRBJ1-5; TRBD1 is a possible D gene (5 bases). Germline V gene sequence: CDR1 MNHEY, CDR2 SMNVEV (reference sequence). The CDR3 covers 14 residues. Trimming shortened V by 4 bases and J by 5 bases, and 12 bases separated the two germline ends. The CDR3 DNA sequence: TGTGCCAGCAGTTGGGCGGGGGAACATCAGCCCCAGCATTTT. Translated, it gives CASSWAGEHQPQHF.

The chain recombines TRBV6-6 with TRBJ2-1; 9 bases fit TRBD1. The germline V gene has CDR1 MNHNY and CDR2 SVGAGI (reference sequence). This CDR3 comprises 14 residues. The V segment lost 6 bases and the J segment 6 bases; nucleotides outside the gene matches: 6. The CDR3 nucleotides are TGTGCCAGCAGGCCGGGACAGGGTTTCAATGAGCAGTTCTTC. Protein: CASRPGQGFNEQFF.

The sample holds a few counts of this clone. A read error likely explains this, since a far larger clone differs by one base. This chain uses TRBV13 with TRBJ2-2, with D possibly matching TRBD2 (7 bases). The CDR3 is 15 amino acids. Per germline, CDR1 PRHDT and CDR2 FYEKMQ (reference sequence). V lost 6 bases to trimming and J lost 7 bases, with 18 bases between them. CDR3 coding DNA: TGTGCCAGCAGTCGTCACGGGGGGCGGATCGGGGAGCTGTTTTTT. Its translation: CASSRHGGRIGELFF.

The V call is TRBV6-1, the J call TRBJ2-5, with D possibly being TRBD2 (6 bases). The CDR3 runs to 16 residues. The ends were cut back, 4 bases at V and 0 bases at J, with 15 bases in the middle. Germline V gene lookup returns CDR1 MNHNS and CDR2 SASEGT. The CDR3 sequence: CASSARERGYQETQYF. Written as DNA, the CDR3 is TGTGCCAGCAGTGCCCGGGAGAGAGGGTACCAAGAGACCCAGTACTTC.

The chain joins TRBV29-1 to TRBJ1-1, with a weak D call TRBD1 (5 bases). V lost 5 bases, J lost 1 base, and 11 bases lay in between. The germline CDR1 and CDR2 sequences are SQVTM and ANQGSEA. The CDR3 length is 13 residues. CDR3 in amino acids: CSVLDRENTEAFF. Here the CDR3 DNA reads TGCAGCGTTTTAGACAGAGAGAACACTGAAGCTTTCTTT.

The rearrangement uses TRBV27 and TRBJ2-7; 9 nucleotides match TRBD1. This CDR3 has 15 residues. With V trimmed by 3 bases and J by 3 bases, 6 bases remained unmatched. Per the germline V gene, CDR1 is MNHEY and CDR2 is SMNVEV (reference sequence). CDR3 residues: CASSFLGQGRYEQYF. DNA of the CDR3: TGTGCCAGCAGTTTCTTGGGACAGGGTCGCTACGAGCAGTACTTC.

The chain recombines TRBV29-1 with TRBJ1-2, with TRBD1 matching over 10 bases. The CDR3 contains 12 residues. From germline, CDR1 is SQVTM and CDR2 ANQGSEA. The V gene end was trimmed by 7 bases and the J gene end by 4 bases; junction bases not matched to a gene: 3. CDR3 residues: CSGGDRGYGYTF. DNA for the CDR3: TGCAGCGGGGGGGACAGGGGCTATGGCTACACCTTC.

This clone is medium-sized within its sample. This chain joins TRBV7-6 and TRBJ1-1; D is undetermined. Trimming pared 2 bases from V and 1 base from J, leaving 17 bases between. CDR1 SGHVS and CDR2 FNYEAQ come from the germline V gene. The CDR3 runs to 17 residues. The CDR3 region has the DNA TGTGCCAGCAGCTTAAAGGCGAGCCTCGAGGGGAACACTGAAGCTTTCTTT. Its protein product is CASSLKASLEGNTEAFF.

This clone has more than one count but fewer than ten. The V and J genes are TRBV6-4 and TRBJ2-7; D uncertain. The germline V gene encodes CDR1 MRHNA and CDR2 SNTAGT. V was trimmed by 4 bases and J by 2 bases, leaving 15 bases between them. The CDR3 has 15 residues. The CDR3 is CASSAVADPTYEQYF. For the CDR3, the DNA is TGTGCCAGCAGTGCGGTGGCGGACCCTACCTACGAGCAGTACTTC.

This clone was found a few times. This may be a read error: a much more frequent sequence differs by one nucleotide. This same CDR3 is encoded by further DNA sequences in the sample. This chain uses TRBV5-4 with TRBJ2-7; D uncertain. Germline lookup yields CDR1 SGHNT and CDR2 YYREEE (reference sequence). V gave up 4 bases and J gave up 3 bases, with 5 bases separating them. CDR3 length equals 11 residues. The CDR3 nucleotides are TGTGCCAGCAGCCTGGGCTACGAGCAGTACTTC. It specifies CASSLGYEQYF.

V and J are TRBV20-1 and TRBJ1-2; no reliable D call. The CDR3 has 9 amino acids. CDR1 is DFQATT and CDR2 is SNEGSKA in the germline V gene (reference sequence). V was cut by 6 bases and J by 8 bases, with 7 bases left in between. This CDR3 reads CSAPRGYTF. In DNA form, the CDR3 reads TGCAGTGCCCCCAGGGGCTACACCTTC.

V is TRBV7-6 and J is TRBJ1-5; D may be TRBD1 (5 bases). The length of the CDR3 is 15 residues. Germline CDR1 and CDR2: SGHVS and FNYEAQ. V lost 1 base, J lost 11 bases, and 18 bases lay in between. The CDR3 region is CASSLGSPGLEAQHF. The CDR3 nucleotides are TGTGCCAGCAGCTTAGGCTCCCCGGGGCTAGAGGCCCAGCATTTT.